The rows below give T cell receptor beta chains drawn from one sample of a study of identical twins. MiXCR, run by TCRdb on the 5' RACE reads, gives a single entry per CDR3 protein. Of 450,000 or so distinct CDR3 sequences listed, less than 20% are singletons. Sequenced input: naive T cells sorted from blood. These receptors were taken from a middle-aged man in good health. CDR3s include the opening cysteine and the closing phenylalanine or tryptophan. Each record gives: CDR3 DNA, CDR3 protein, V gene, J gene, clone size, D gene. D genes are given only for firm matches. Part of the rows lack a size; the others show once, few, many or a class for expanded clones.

TGTGCCAGCAGCCAAGGAGCCCACGAGCAGTACTTC	CASSQGAHEQYF	TRBV6-2/TRBV6-3	TRBJ2-7	-	-
TGCAGCGCTAGGGCGGACGGCTACGAGCAGTACTTC	CSARADGYEQYF	TRBV29-1	TRBJ2-7	-	-
TGCGCCAGCAGCACAGGGGATAGTGGAAACACCATATATTTT	CASSTGDSGNTIYF	TRBV4-3	TRBJ1-3	-	TRBD1
TGCAGTGCTACCGGGGGAGCCGGGGAGCTGTTTTTT	CSATGGAGELFF	TRBV20-1	TRBJ2-2	few	-
TGCGCCAGCAGCTTGTCCAGGCAGGGCGACTATGGCTACACCTTC	CASSLSRQGDYGYTF	TRBV5-1	TRBJ1-2	many	-
TGTGCCAGCAGCTTAAAGACAGGGCTGGCTGAAGCTTTCTTT	CASSLKTGLAEAFF	TRBV7-2	TRBJ1-1	few	TRBD1
TGCGCCAGCAGGGATAGTATGGCGCGCGAGACCCAGTACTTC	CASRDSMARETQYF	TRBV5-1	TRBJ2-5	many	-
TGTGCCAGCAGCTCTTCAGAATCCTACGAGCAGTACTTC	CASSSSESYEQYF	TRBV7-6	TRBJ2-7	many	-
TGTGCCACCAGCAGAGATCCGGGACAGGCCTACGAGCAGTACTTC	CATSRDPGQAYEQYF	TRBV15	TRBJ2-7	few	TRBD1
TGCGCCAGCAGCTGGGCCCGGACAGACCCCTACAATGAGCAGTTCTTC	CASSWARTDPYNEQFF	TRBV5-1	TRBJ2-1	-	-
TGCGCCAGCAGCGGCACCGGGACTTATAATGAAAAACTGTTTTTT	CASSGTGTYNEKLFF	TRBV5-1	TRBJ1-4	few	-
TGCGCCAGCAGCTTGGAATACGGGACTGAAGCTTTCTTT	CASSLEYGTEAFF	TRBV5-1	TRBJ1-1	-	-
TGCGCCAGCAGCCCTCGACAGGGGCCGAACACTGAAGCTTTCTTT	CASSPRQGPNTEAFF	TRBV5-1	TRBJ1-1	-	TRBD1
TGCGCCAGCAGTCTCGGACAGGGGGTTCAGCCCCAGCATTTT	CASSLGQGVQPQHF	TRBV23-1	TRBJ1-5	many	TRBD1
TGCGCCAGCACCGATGTAAGCGGGGGCGGAGAGACCCGGTACTTC	CASTDVSGGGETRYF	TRBV5-1	TRBJ2-5	-	TRBD2
TGTGCCAGCAGTTACCTTACAGGGGGCGGGATTGCTAGCACAGATACGCAGTATTTT	CASSYLTGGGIASTDTQYF	TRBV6-5	TRBJ2-3	few	TRBD1
TGTGCCATCAGTGAGGGGACTAGGGCAGATACGCAGTATTTT	CAISEGTRADTQYF	TRBV10-3	TRBJ2-3	-	TRBD2
TGTGCCAGCAGTTACGTGGGGGGGGCGACAGATACGCAGTATTTT	CASSYVGGATDTQYF	TRBV6-5	TRBJ2-3	many	-
TGTGCCAGCAGTTACTCGATCGGTACAGACAAAGCTTTCTTT	CASSYSIGTDKAFF	TRBV6-2/TRBV6-3	TRBJ1-1	few	-
TGCGCCAGCAGCACCGGACCGGAAAACACTGAAGCTTTCTTT	CASSTGPENTEAFF	TRBV4-3	TRBJ1-1	many	-
TGCGCCAGCAGACAACGACAGGGATCTTACGTGGGTGAGCAGTTCTTC	CASRQRQGSYVGEQFF	TRBV5-1	TRBJ2-1	-	TRBD1
TGTGCCAGCAGCCTGGATGGCCCGGGAGCCTACGAGCAGTACTTC	CASSLDGPGAYEQYF	TRBV7-9	TRBJ2-7	many	-
TGCAGCATATCGGTAGGCGGGACAGGTAACGAGCAGTACTTC	CSISVGGTGNEQYF	TRBV29-1	TRBJ2-7	-	TRBD1
TGTGCCACCAGCCTGAAGGGGAGCTCCTACGAGCAGTACTTC	CATSLKGSSYEQYF	TRBV15	TRBJ2-7	-	-
TGTGCCAGCAGTTCCTTGACCGGGACTGCCTCCTACGAGCAGTACTTC	CASSSLTGTASYEQYF	TRBV28	TRBJ2-7	once	-
TGCGCCAGCAGGGAGGATTGGGGAAACACTGAAGCTTTCTTT	CASREDWGNTEAFF	TRBV5-1	TRBJ1-1	many	-
TGTGCCAGCAGCCCCACCTTCAGGGACGGCACTGAAGCTTTCTTT	CASSPTFRDGTEAFF	TRBV7-9	TRBJ1-1	-	-
TGTGCCAGCACGTCGGGGGGGGCGCAGTTTGCGCAGTTCTTC	CASTSGGAQFAQFF	TRBV6-2/TRBV6-3	TRBJ2-1	few	TRBD2
TGTGCCAGCATCCGGACAGGGACATACGAGCAGTACTTC	CASIRTGTYEQYF	TRBV12-3/TRBV12-4	TRBJ2-7	-	TRBD1
TGTGCCAGCCGGAAGAGGGATAGCTCCTACAATGAGCAGTTCTTC	CASRKRDSSYNEQFF	TRBV2	TRBJ2-1	few	-
TGCAGTGCTATACGGACTAGCGGGACCCCCCAAGAGACCCAGTACTTC	CSAIRTSGTPQETQYF	TRBV20-1	TRBJ2-5	few	TRBD2
TGTGCCAGCAGCTTAACGCTAGGAACTGAAGCTTTCTTT	CASSLTLGTEAFF	TRBV11-2	TRBJ1-1	-	-
TGTGCCAGCAGCCCTACAGATAACTATGGCTACACCTTC	CASSPTDNYGYTF	TRBV7-8	TRBJ1-2	few	-
TGCGCCAGCAGCTTGAGTCAGAACACTGAAGCTTTCTTT	CASSLSQNTEAFF	TRBV5-1	TRBJ1-1	few	-
TGTGCCACCAGCAGAGGGGGGGCTATTGAGACCCAGTACTTC	CATSRGGAIETQYF	TRBV15	TRBJ2-5	few	-
TGTGCCAGCAGTTCCAGGACAGGGCCCCCCGGAAAGCTGTTTTTT	CASSSRTGPPGKLFF	TRBV12-3/TRBV12-4	TRBJ2-2	-	TRBD1
TGCAGTGCGGGGGCGTACCTAAAGAGCGAGCAGTACTTC	CSAGAYLKSEQYF	TRBV20-1	TRBJ2-7	many	-
TGTGCCAGCAGTTTTCAGGGCTCGCCCCAGCATTTT	CASSFQGSPQHF	TRBV12-3/TRBV12-4	TRBJ1-5	many	-
TGCAGTGCTAGCGGGAGCCAACATAGTGAGCAGTTCTTC	CSASGSQHSEQFF	TRBV20-1	TRBJ2-1	many	-
TGTGCCTGGAGAAACCCACAGGGGGTTGGTGAGCAGTTCTTC	CAWRNPQGVGEQFF	TRBV30	TRBJ2-1	-	TRBD1
TGCAGTGCTAGGAAGAGAGGGCCGGACACTGAAGCTTTCTTT	CSARKRGPDTEAFF	TRBV20-1	TRBJ1-1	-	-
TGCGCCAGCAGCAAGACTAGCCACAATGAGCAGTTCTTC	CASSKTSHNEQFF	TRBV5-1	TRBJ2-1	few	TRBD2
TGCAGTGCCGAGGGGGCCGAAGGGGTGGTGGACATTCAGTACTTC	CSAEGAEGVVDIQYF	TRBV20-1	TRBJ2-4	-	TRBD1
TGTGCCAGCAATCGGGGGGCCGTAACAGATACGCAGTATTTT	CASNRGAVTDTQYF	TRBV9	TRBJ2-3	many	-
TGTGCCAGCAGCTTGCGCAGGGGGCTAGGGTCACCCCTCCACTTT	CASSLRRGLGSPLHF	TRBV5-6	TRBJ1-6	-	TRBD1
TGCAGTGCTAGAGAAGACAGGGCCGAGCAGTACTTC	CSAREDRAEQYF	TRBV20-1	TRBJ2-7	-	TRBD1
TGTGCCAGTAGTCCCCCGGACAGGCCGAACACTGAAGCTTTCTTT	CASSPPDRPNTEAFF	TRBV19	TRBJ1-1	-	TRBD1
TGCGCCAGCAGCTCCAAGCGGGGGGGATACAATGAGCAGTTCTTC	CASSSKRGGYNEQFF	TRBV5-1	TRBJ2-1	-	TRBD2
TGTGCCAGCAGCTTAGCAGTAGATAACACTGAGCAGTTCTTC	CASSLAVDNTEQFF	TRBV11-2	TRBJ2-1	many	-
TGTGCCAGCGGGGACGGGAGCACAGATACGCAGTATTTT	CASGDGSTDTQYF	TRBV25-1	TRBJ2-3	few	-
TGTGCCAGTAGTGCTGACAGAGCTCTCCTTGGCTACACCTTC	CASSADRALLGYTF	TRBV19	TRBJ1-2	few	-
TGCGCCAGCAGTGAAGACGGATCCTACGAGCAGTACTTC	CASSEDGSYEQYF	TRBV10-2	TRBJ2-7	many	-
TGCGCCAGCAGCCAAGAACCACAGGGTTCCTACGAGCAGTACTTC	CASSQEPQGSYEQYF	TRBV4-3	TRBJ2-7	-	-
TGTGCCAGCACCACCGCCCTCACAGATACGCAGTATTTT	CASTTALTDTQYF	TRBV12-3/TRBV12-4	TRBJ2-3	-	-
TGTGCCAGCAGCGTAGGCCAGGGGGCTTACACCGGGGAGCTGTTTTTT	CASSVGQGAYTGELFF	TRBV9	TRBJ2-2	many	TRBD1
TGTGCCATCAGTGGGGGGGGGGAAGGTGAGCAGTTCTTC	CAISGGGEGEQFF	TRBV10-3	TRBJ2-1	few	TRBD2
TGTGCCATCAGTTATGAGGGTCCAGTTCCAAACACCGGGGAGCTGTTTTTT	CAISYEGPVPNTGELFF	TRBV10-3	TRBJ2-2	once	-
TGTGCCAGCAGCCAAGATCCGGACACTGAAGCTTTCTTT	CASSQDPDTEAFF	TRBV3-1	TRBJ1-1	few	-